The 27 T cell receptor beta chains presented below share a single source sample, sequenced in a study of blood T cells in healthy people across ages. A second PCR of about 7 to 12 cycles used a sample-barcoded 5' primer and a J-beta primer mix. From the 5' RACE reads, TCRdb called clonotypes with MiXCR, one entry per CDR3 protein. The sample holds roughly 650,000 distinct CDR3 sequences, about 34% seen once. The sequencing input was blood. These TCRs come from a woman of 80 years or more in good health.

The CDR3 bases are TGTGCCAGCAGAGGAACGGGGGGGGGAGGAAACACCATATATTTT. Translating gives CASRGTGGGGNTIYF. The chain carries TRBV6-1 and TRBJ1-3; possible D gene TRBD1, 5 bases. Germline loops: CDR1 MNHNS, CDR2 SASEGT. The CDR3 has 15 amino acids. V was clipped by 6 bases and J by 4 bases, with 16 bases between them.

This clonotype was seen a handful of times. This chain uses TRBV7-9 with TRBJ2-3; 13 bases are shared with TRBD2. Trimming at V came to 5 bases and at J to 5 bases, leaving 7 bases not matched to a gene. The CDR3 length is 16 residues. Germline lookup yields CDR1 SEHNR and CDR2 FQNEAQ (reference sequence). The CDR3, as DNA: TGTGCCAGCAGCGAAGGACTAGCGGGGGCGGGAGATACGCAGTATTTT. Amino acids: CASSEGLAGAGDTQYF.

This clonotype showed up just a few times. J is TRBJ1-1 and V is TRBV12-5; 11 nucleotides agree with TRBD1. V lost 4 bases, J lost 7 bases, and 8 bases stayed unmatched. The CDR3 contains 15 residues. Germline lookup yields CDR1 LGHNT and CDR2 FRNRAP. The CDR3 protein is CASGSPGQGVGEAFF. In DNA form, the CDR3 reads TGTGCTAGTGGTTCTCCGGGACAGGGGGTTGGTGAAGCTTTCTTT.

The chain combines TRBV7-2 with TRBJ1-5; D call uncertain. The V end lost 5 bases, the J end lost 5 bases, and 10 bases lay between the germline ends. The CDR3 totals 13 residues. Germline V gene data show CDR1 as SGHTA and CDR2 as FQGNSA. CDR3: CASSLREDQPQHF. The CDR3 nucleotides are TGTGCCAGCAGCCTTAGGGAGGATCAGCCCCAGCATTTT.

This clonotype has ten or more counts. The chain recombines TRBV5-1 with TRBJ2-3; D remains ambiguous. Trimming shortened V by 1 base and J by 5 bases, and 11 bases separated the two germline ends. Germline V CDR1 and CDR2: SGHRS, YFSETQ. CDR3 length: 14 amino acids. CDR3 loop: CASSLLGNGDTQYF. CDR3 DNA: TGCGCCAGCAGCTTGTTGGGGAATGGAGATACGCAGTATTTT. Based on the CDR3 plus reference TRBV5-1 and TRBJ2-3, the full variable domain is KAGVTQTPRYLIKTRGQQVTLSCSPISGHRSVSWYQQTPGQGLQFLFEYFSETQRNKGNFPGRFSGRQFSNSRSEMNVSTLELGDSALYLCASSLLGNGDTQYFGPGTRLTVL.

This clonotype has a count of ten or more. The chain combines TRBV28 with TRBJ2-7; 7 bases agree with TRBD1. Germline V gene sequence: CDR1 MDHEN, CDR2 SYDVKM. This CDR3 spans 14 amino acids. V lost 6 bases, J lost 3 bases, and 8 bases stayed unmatched. CDR3 loop: CASRVDRSYYEQYF. Here the CDR3 DNA reads TGTGCCAGCAGAGTGGACAGGTCATACTACGAGCAGTACTTC.

This clonotype came up a few times. This chain connects TRBV6-1 to TRBJ1-5; TRBD1 agrees at 9 bases. Germline V gives CDR1 MNHNS, CDR2 SASEGT. V was clipped by 7 bases and J by 6 bases; unmatched bases: 16. This CDR3 contains 17 residues. For the CDR3, the DNA is TGTGCCAGCACCGCCCAAGGGACAGGGAAGGTCGGTCAGCCCCAGCATTTT. Its translation is CASTAQGTGKVGQPQHF.

For this clonotype: With a much larger clone just one base away, this may be a read error. J is TRBJ1-2 and V is TRBV6-6; 8 bases align to TRBD1. CDR3 length: 14 residues. Germline-derived CDR1 and CDR2 are MNHNY and SVGAGI (reference sequence). This CDR3 reads CASRSGGRTYGHTF. CDR3 sequence (DNA): TGTGCCAGCAGGTCAGGGGGCAGGACCTATGGCCACACCTTC.

With respect to this clonotype: Compared with germline, one end of the junction differs, possibly owing to a read error. The rearrangement joins TRBV7-2 to TRBJ2-4; D is unclear. Germline CDR1 is SGHTA and CDR2 is FQGNSA. The CDR3 is 11 residues long. The CDR3 nucleotides read TGTGCCATCAGCGCTCAAGAGACCCGGTACTTC. Its protein is CAISAQETRYF. Full variable domain (remainder filled in from reference TRBV7-2 and TRBJ2-4): GAGVSQSPSNKVTEKGKDVELRCDPISGHTALYWYRQSLGQGLEFLIYFQGNSAPDKSGLPSDRFSAERTGGSVSTLTIQRTQQEDSAVYLCAISAQETRYFGAGTRLSVL.

This clonotype was seen at least ten times. J is TRBJ2-7 and V is TRBV15; D is unresolved. Between the trimmed V and J ends, which lost 0 bases and 5 bases, there was a span of 5 bases. This CDR3 comprises 12 residues. The V gene's germline CDR1 is LNHNV and CDR2 YYDKDF (reference sequence). CDR3 nucleotides: TGTGCCACCAGCAGAGATCGCCACGAGCAGTACTTC. As protein: CATSRDRHEQYF.

Ten or more counts support this clonotype. The chain combines TRBV27 with TRBJ2-5; D perhaps matches TRBD2 (6 bases). The CDR3 spans 12 residues. In germline, CDR1 is MNHEY, CDR2 SMNVEV (reference sequence). V was pared by 8 bases and J by 1 base, with 8 bases between. CDR3 in amino acids: CASAGSQETQYF. CDR3 bases: TGTGCCAGCGCCGGGAGCCAAGAGACCCAGTACTTC.

This clonotype was seen at least ten times. This chain links TRBV6-5 with TRBJ2-5; 10 positions match TRBD1. V dropped 2 bases and J dropped 0; count of bases not matched to a gene: 3. This CDR3 comprises 16 residues. Per the germline V gene, CDR1 is MNHEY and CDR2 is SVGAGI. CDR3 sequence (DNA): TGTGCCAGCAGTTACCCCGGGACAGGGGACCAAGAGACCCAGTACTTC. Amino acids: CASSYPGTGDQETQYF.

This clonotype was counted many times. This chain joins TRBV6-5 and TRBJ2-7; 10 nucleotides align to TRBD2. Germline lookup yields CDR1 MNHEY and CDR2 SVGAGI. This CDR3 has 14 residues. With 6 bases clipped from V and 1 base from J, the junction kept 3 bases outside the gene matches. CDR3 amino acids: CASRPSGGSYEQYF. In nucleotides, the CDR3 is TGTGCCAGCAGACCTAGCGGGGGTTCCTACGAGCAGTACTTC.

This clonotype was counted between two and nine times. The chain links TRBV2 to TRBJ2-3; no clear D gene. V shed 7 bases and J shed 5 bases, with 7 bases lying between them. The CDR3 is 11 amino acids. CDR1 SNHLY and CDR2 FYNNEI come from the germline V gene. The CDR3 region has the DNA TGTGCCAGCATTAGGTTAGATACGCAGTATTTT. It specifies CASIRLDTQYF.

With respect to this clonotype: Given a much more abundant clone one base away, this may be a read error. The gene calls are TRBV10-3 and TRBJ1-2, with TRBD1 matching over 9 bases. CDR1 is ENHRY, CDR2 SYGVKD, per germline. V trimming: 5 bases; J trimming: 8 bases; junction bases outside the gene matches: 3. This CDR3 is built from 12 residues. As DNA, the CDR3 is TGTGCCATCAGTACAGGGGGCGAAGGCTACACCTTC. This gives the protein CAISTGGEGYTF.

This chain joins TRBV5-1 and TRBJ2-2, with D perhaps being TRBD1 or TRBD2 (5 bases each). The CDR3 sequence is 15 residues long. The V and J ends lost 4 bases and 7 bases respectively, with 17 bases between them. Germline V CDR1 and CDR2: SGHRS, YFSETQ. The CDR3 bases are TGCGCCAGCAGCGTAGCGCAGGGTTTCATCGGGGAGCTGTTTTTT. Encoded protein: CASSVAQGFIGELFF.

This clonotype was recorded many times. The chain recombines TRBV7-3 with TRBJ1-5; 9 bases are shared with TRBD1. Germline lookup yields CDR1 SGHTA and CDR2 FQGTGA. This CDR3 is 17 amino acids long. Trimming cost V 1 base and J 6 bases; bases outside gene matches: 10. The chain's CDR3 is CASSLRADRGSAQPQHF. CDR3 bases: TGTGCCAGCAGCTTAAGGGCAGACAGGGGGAGCGCTCAGCCCCAGCATTTT.

The chain has TRBV30 and TRBJ2-7; D call uncertain. The V gene lost 2 bases and the J gene lost 4 bases, with 6 bases spanning the gap. Germline loops: CDR1 GTSNPN, CDR2 SVGIG (reference sequence). The CDR3 runs to 11 residues. The CDR3 coding sequence is TGTGCCTGGAGTCTGGTGTACGAGCAGTACTTC. Translating gives CAWSLVYEQYF.

About this clonotype: A read error may be the cause here, since a much bigger clone is one base away. The J gene is TRBJ1-5, the V gene TRBV21-1; the table gives TRBD1 as D, unverified against the DNA. TRBV21-1 is labeled a pseudogene. The CDR3 is made up of 19 amino acids. The CDR3 is CASSRPQDQDLGSNQPQHF. CDR3 DNA: TGTGCCAGCAGCCGTCCCCAGGACCAAGATTTAGGTAGCAATCAGCCCCAGCATTTT.

This clonotype has ten or more counts. V gene TRBV7-2 combines with J gene TRBJ2-1, with 12 bases identical to TRBD1. The germline gives CDR1 SGHTA, CDR2 FQGNSA. With V trimmed by 5 bases and J by 4 bases, 12 bases remained unmatched. CDR3 length equals 18 residues. CDR3 sequence: CASSPRPGTGGGYNEQFF. In nucleotides, the CDR3 is TGTGCCAGCAGCCCTCGTCCCGGGACAGGGGGCGGATACAATGAGCAGTTCTTC.

This clonotype appeared a few times. The DNA of the CDR3 is TGTGCCAGCAGCTTGTCAGGGCTTTCAACTAATGAAAAACTGTTTTTT. This sequence encodes CASSLSGLSTNEKLFF. The gene calls are TRBV5-6 and TRBJ1-4; a possible D gene is TRBD1 (5 bases). Germline CDR1 is SGHDT and CDR2 is YYEEEE. The CDR3 length is 16 residues. With 1 base removed from V and 0 bases from J, the gap between germline ends came to 10 bases.

A remark on this clonotype: A clone one base away is much larger, so this may be a read error. This chain links TRBV20-1 with TRBJ2-7; the match to TRBD2 covers 8 bases. This CDR3 has 15 amino acids. The germline CDR1 and CDR2 sequences are DFQATT and SNEGSKA (reference sequence). Trimming cost V 4 bases and J 3 bases; bases outside gene matches: 11. CDR3 in amino acids: CSATSPSGGIYEQYF. The CDR3 DNA sequence: TGCAGTGCTACCTCCCCAAGCGGGGGAATCTACGAGCAGTACTTC.

At least ten counts were recorded for this clonotype. The genes are TRBV18 and TRBJ1-2; tentative D call: TRBD1 (5 bases). The germline gives CDR1 KGHSH, CDR2 LQKENI. This CDR3 comprises 16 residues. The V end lost 2 bases, the J end lost 0 bases, and 13 bases lay between the germline ends. CDR3 DNA: TGTGCCAGCTCACCAATCAAGGGGCAAGCTAACTATGGCTACACCTTC. This encodes CASSPIKGQANYGYTF.

This rearrangement joins TRBV20-1 to TRBJ2-3; D gene ambiguous. Trimming removed 1 base at V and 2 bases at J, with 7 bases between. The CDR3 consists of 13 residues. Germline V lookup: CDR1 DFQATT, CDR2 SNEGSKA (reference sequence). CDR3 amino acids: CSARVIFTDTQYF. For the CDR3, the DNA is TGCAGTGCTAGAGTTATTTTCACAGATACGCAGTATTTT.

This chain links TRBV20-1 with TRBJ2-1; TRBD2 matches 14 bases. Per the germline V gene, CDR1 is DFQATT and CDR2 is SNEGSKA (reference sequence). CDR3 size: 13 residues. The V and J ends lost 3 bases and 8 bases, in that order; junction bases with no gene match: 0. The CDR3 reads CSARGLAGDEQFF. The CDR3 DNA is TGCAGTGCTAGGGGACTAGCGGGAGATGAGCAGTTCTTC.

This clonotype has more than one count but fewer than ten. The junction does not match germline at one end; this may be a read error. The chain carries TRBV7-8 and TRBJ2-1; TRBD2 matches 7 bases. There are 15 residues in the CDR3. CDR1 and CDR2 from the germline V gene are SGHVS and FQNEAQ. CDR3 sequence reads: CASSLLGGGNNDQFF. Here the CDR3 DNA reads TGTGCCAGCAGCCTCCTGGGGGGGGGAAACAATGATCAGTTCTTC. Looking up the rest from reference TRBV7-8 and TRBJ2-1 gives the full variable domain: GAGVSQSPRYKVAKRGQDVALRCDPISGHVSLFWYQQALGQGPEFLTYFQNEAQLDKSGLPSDRFFAERPEGSVSTLKIQRTQQEDSAVYLCASSLLGGGNNDQFFGPGTRLTVL.

This clonotype was recorded many times. The chain recombines TRBV9 with TRBJ2-1; tentative D call: TRBD2 (6 bases). Between the trimmed V and J ends, which lost 1 base and 6 bases, there was a span of 14 bases. The CDR3 runs 15 residues. The V gene's germline CDR1 is SGDLS and CDR2 YYNGEE. CDR3 coding DNA: TGTGCCAGCAGCGTAAGGGACTCCTCGACCAATGAGCAGTTCTTC. This gives the protein CASSVRDSSTNEQFF.